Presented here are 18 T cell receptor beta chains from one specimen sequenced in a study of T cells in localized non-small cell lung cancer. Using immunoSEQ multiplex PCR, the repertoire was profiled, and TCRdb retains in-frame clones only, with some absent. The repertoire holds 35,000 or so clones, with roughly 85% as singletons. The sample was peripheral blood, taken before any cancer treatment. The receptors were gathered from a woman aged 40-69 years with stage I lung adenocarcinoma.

CDR3 sequence reads: CASSESGDWRDTEAFF. In nucleotides, the CDR3 is TGTGCCAGCAGTGAGAGCGGGGATTGGAGAGACACTGAAGCTTTCTTT. The chain is built from TRBV6-1 and TRBJ1-1; D not resolved. The CDR3 is 16 residues long. CDR1 is MNHNS, CDR2 SASEGT, per germline. Trimming took off 3 bases at V and 3 bases at J, with 17 bases between the two ends.

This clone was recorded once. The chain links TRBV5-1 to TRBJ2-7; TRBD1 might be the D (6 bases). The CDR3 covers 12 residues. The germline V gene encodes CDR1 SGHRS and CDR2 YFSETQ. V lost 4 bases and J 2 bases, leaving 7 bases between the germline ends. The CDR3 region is CASSKGAYEQYF. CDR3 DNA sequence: TGCGCCAGCAGCAAGGGGGCCTACGAGCAGTACTTC.

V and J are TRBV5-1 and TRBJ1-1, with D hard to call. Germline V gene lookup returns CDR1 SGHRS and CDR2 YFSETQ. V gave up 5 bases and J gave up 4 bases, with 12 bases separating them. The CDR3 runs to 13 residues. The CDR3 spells CASRDSLSTEAFF. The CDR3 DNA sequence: TGCGCCAGCAGGGACTCCCTGAGCACTGAAGCTTTCTTT.

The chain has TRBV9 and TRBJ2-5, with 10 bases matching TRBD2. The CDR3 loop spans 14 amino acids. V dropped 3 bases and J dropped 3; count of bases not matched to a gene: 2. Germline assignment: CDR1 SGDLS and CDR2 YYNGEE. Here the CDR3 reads CASSAGLAEETQYF. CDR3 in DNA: TGTGCCAGCAGCGCCGGACTAGCGGAAGAGACCCAGTACTTC.

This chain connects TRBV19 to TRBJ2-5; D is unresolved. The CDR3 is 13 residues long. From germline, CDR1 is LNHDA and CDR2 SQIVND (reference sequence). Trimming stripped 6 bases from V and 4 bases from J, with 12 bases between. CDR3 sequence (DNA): TGTGCCAGTAGATCGGGTTCGGGAGAGACCCAGTACTTC. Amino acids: CASRSGSGETQYF.

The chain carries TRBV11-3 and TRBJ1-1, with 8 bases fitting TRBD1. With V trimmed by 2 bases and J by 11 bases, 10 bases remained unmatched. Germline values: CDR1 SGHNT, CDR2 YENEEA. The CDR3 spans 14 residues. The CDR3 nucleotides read TGTGCCAGCAGCTTATCGATCCAGGGGGCAGGGGCTTTCTTT. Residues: CASSLSIQGAGAFF.

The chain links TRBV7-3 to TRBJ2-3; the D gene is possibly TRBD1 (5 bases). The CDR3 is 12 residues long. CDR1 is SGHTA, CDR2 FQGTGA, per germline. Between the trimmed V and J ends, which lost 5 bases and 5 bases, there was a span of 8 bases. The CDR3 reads CASSRREDTQYF. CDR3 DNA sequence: TGTGCCAGCAGCCGCAGGGAAGATACGCAGTATTTT.

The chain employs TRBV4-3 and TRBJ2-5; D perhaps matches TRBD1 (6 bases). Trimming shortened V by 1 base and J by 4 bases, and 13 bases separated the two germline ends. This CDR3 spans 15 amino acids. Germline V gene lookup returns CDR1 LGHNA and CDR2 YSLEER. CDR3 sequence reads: CASSQGPRGGETQYF. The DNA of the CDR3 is TGCGCCAGCAGCCAAGGGCCCCGAGGGGGAGAGACCCAGTACTTC.

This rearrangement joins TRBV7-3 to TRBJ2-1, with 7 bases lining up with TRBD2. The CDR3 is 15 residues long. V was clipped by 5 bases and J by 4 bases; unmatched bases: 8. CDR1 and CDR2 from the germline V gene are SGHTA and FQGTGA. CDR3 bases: TGTGCCAGCAGCATGGACCGGGGGGAATACAATGAGCAGTTCTTC. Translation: CASSMDRGEYNEQFF.

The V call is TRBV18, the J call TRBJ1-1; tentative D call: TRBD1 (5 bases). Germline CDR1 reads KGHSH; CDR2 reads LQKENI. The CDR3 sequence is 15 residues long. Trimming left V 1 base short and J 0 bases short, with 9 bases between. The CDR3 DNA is TGTGCCAGCTCACCACAGGGGTGGATGAACACTGAAGCTTTCTTT. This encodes CASSPQGWMNTEAFF.

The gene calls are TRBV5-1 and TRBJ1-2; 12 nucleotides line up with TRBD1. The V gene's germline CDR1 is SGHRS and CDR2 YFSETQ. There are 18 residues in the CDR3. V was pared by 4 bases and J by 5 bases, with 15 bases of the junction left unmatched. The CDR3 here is CASSLPGTGGPGGYGYTF. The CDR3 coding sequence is TGCGCCAGCAGCCTCCCCGGGACAGGGGGCCCTGGTGGGTATGGCTACACCTTC. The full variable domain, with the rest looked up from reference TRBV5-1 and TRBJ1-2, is KAGVTQTPRYLIKTRGQQVTLSCSPISGHRSVSWYQQTPGQGLQFLFEYFSETQRNKGNFPGRFSGRQFSNSRSEMNVSTLELGDSALYLCASSLPGTGGPGGYGYTFGSGTRLTVV.

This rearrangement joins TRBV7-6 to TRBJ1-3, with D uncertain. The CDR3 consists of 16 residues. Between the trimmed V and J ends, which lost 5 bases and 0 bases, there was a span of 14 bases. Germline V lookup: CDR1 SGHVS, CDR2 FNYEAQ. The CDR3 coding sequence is TGTGCCAGCAGCAATGGCATCGCGAGCTCTGGAAACACCATATATTTT. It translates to CASSNGIASSGNTIYF. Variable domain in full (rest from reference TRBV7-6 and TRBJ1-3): GAGVSQSPRYKVTKRGQDVALRCDPISGHVSLYWYRQALGQGPEFLTYFNYEAQQDKSGLPNDRFSAERPEGSISTLTIQRTEQRDSAMYRCASSNGIASSGNTIYFGEGSWLTVV.

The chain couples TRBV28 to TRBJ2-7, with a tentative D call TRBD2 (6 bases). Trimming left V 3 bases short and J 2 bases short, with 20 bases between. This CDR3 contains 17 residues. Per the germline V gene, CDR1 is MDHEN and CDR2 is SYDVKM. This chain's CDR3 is CASSFPRSAGSTYEQYF. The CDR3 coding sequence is TGTGCCAGCAGTTTTCCTAGATCAGCGGGTAGCACCTACGAGCAGTACTTC.

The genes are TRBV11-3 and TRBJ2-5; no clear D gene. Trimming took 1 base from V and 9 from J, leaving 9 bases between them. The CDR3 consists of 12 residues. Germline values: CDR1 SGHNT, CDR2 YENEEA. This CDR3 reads CASSLVLGPQYF. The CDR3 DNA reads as TGTGCCAGCAGCTTAGTGCTCGGGCCCCAGTACTTC. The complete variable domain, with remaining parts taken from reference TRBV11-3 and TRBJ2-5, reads EAGVVQSPRYKIIEKKQPVAFWCNPISGHNTLYWYLQNLGQGPELLIRYENEEAVDDSQLPKDRFSAERLKGVDSTLKIQPAELGDSAVYLCASSLVLGPQYFGPGTRLLVL.

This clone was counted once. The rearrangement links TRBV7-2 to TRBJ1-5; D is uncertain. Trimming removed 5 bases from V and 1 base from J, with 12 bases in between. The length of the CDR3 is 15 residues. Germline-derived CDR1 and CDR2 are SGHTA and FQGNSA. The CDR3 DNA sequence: TGTGCCAGCAGCAAGGGTTCCTTAAGCAATCAGCCCCAGCATTTT. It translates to CASSKGSLSNQPQHF.

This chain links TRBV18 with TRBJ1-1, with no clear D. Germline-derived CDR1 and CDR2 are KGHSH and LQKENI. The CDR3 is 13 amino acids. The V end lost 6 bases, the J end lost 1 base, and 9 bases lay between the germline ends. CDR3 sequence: CASSPDGNTEAFF. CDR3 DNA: TGTGCCAGCTCCCCGGACGGGAACACTGAAGCTTTCTTT. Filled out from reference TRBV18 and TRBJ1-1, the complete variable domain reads NAGVMQNPRHLVRRRGQEARLRCSPMKGHSHVYWYRQLPEEGLKFMVYLQKENIIDESGMPKERFSAEFPKEGPSILRIQQVVRGDSAAYFCASSPDGNTEAFFGQGTRLTVV.

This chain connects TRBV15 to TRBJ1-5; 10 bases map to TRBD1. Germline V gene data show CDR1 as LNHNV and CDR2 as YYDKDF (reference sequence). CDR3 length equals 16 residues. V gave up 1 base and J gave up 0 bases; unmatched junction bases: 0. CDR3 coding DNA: TGTGCCACCAGCAGAGGGGACAGGGGTAGCAATCAGCCCCAGCATTTT. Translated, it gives CATSRGDRGSNQPQHF.

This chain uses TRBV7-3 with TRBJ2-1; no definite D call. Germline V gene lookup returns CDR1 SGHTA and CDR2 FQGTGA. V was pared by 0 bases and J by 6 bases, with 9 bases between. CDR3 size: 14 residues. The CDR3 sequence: CASSLTRVPNEQFF. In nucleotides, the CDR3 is TGTGCCAGCAGCTTAACAAGGGTGCCCAATGAGCAGTTCTTC.